A selection of T cell receptor beta chains follows, all from one sample in a study of shared clonotypes between healthy human individuals. Profiling relied on immunoSEQ multiplex PCR, and the TCRdb table lists in-frame clones only, not all of them. The table has some 580,000 clones, around 97% seen once. The specimen was naive CD4+ T cells sorted from blood. These receptors were taken from a woman in her 30s in good health. Both conserved end residues are part of each CDR3. The order of the fields is D gene, J gene, V gene, CDR3 protein, CDR3 DNA. D genes are given only for firm matches.

D gene: NA; J gene: TRBJ2-7; V gene: TRBV7-9; CDR3 protein: CASRSDYTSGISYEQYF; CDR3 DNA: TGTGCCAGCAGGTCCGACTATACCAGCGGAATCTCCTACGAGCAGTACTTC
D gene: NA; J gene: TRBJ1-4; V gene: TRBV18; CDR3 protein: CASRQPSNEKLFF; CDR3 DNA: TGTGCCAGCAGACAGCCCTCGAATGAAAAACTGTTTTTT
D gene: NA; J gene: TRBJ1-5; V gene: TRBV2; CDR3 protein: CASSEGQYSNQPQHF; CDR3 DNA: TGTGCCAGCAGTGAGGGGCAGTATAGCAATCAGCCCCAGCATTTT
D gene: TRBD2; J gene: TRBJ2-1; V gene: TRBV11-2; CDR3 protein: CASSLTSWTSGSHEQFF; CDR3 DNA: TGTGCCAGCAGCCTAACGTCTTGGACTAGCGGGAGTCATGAGCAGTTCTTC
D gene: NA; J gene: TRBJ2-3; V gene: TRBV5-4; CDR3 protein: CASSISGTSTDTQYF; CDR3 DNA: TGTGCCAGCAGCATTAGCGGAACAAGCACAGATACGCAGTATTTT
D gene: NA; J gene: TRBJ1-4; V gene: TRBV10-3; CDR3 protein: CAISESEGGEKLFF; CDR3 DNA: TGTGCCATCAGTGAGTCGGAAGGTGGGGAAAAACTGTTTTTT
D gene: NA; J gene: TRBJ1-1; V gene: TRBV28; CDR3 protein: CASRTGPPEWAFF; CDR3 DNA: TGTGCCAGCAGGACGGGACCACCTGAGTGGGCTTTCTTT
D gene: TRBD1; J gene: TRBJ2-7; V gene: TRBV6-1; CDR3 protein: CASSSGTGFREQYF; CDR3 DNA: TGTGCCAGCAGTTCCGGGACAGGGTTCCGGGAGCAGTACTTC
D gene: NA; J gene: TRBJ1-2; V gene: TRBV28; CDR3 protein: CASSKYGTGYGYTF; CDR3 DNA: TGTGCCAGCAGTAAATATGGTACGGGTTATGGCTACACCTTC
D gene: NA; J gene: TRBJ1-1; V gene: TRBV2; CDR3 protein: CARKNMGNTEAFF; CDR3 DNA: TGTGCCAGGAAGAACATGGGGAACACTGAAGCTTTCTTT
D gene: TRBD1; J gene: TRBJ1-3; V gene: TRBV5-1; CDR3 protein: CASSTGQGAKGNTIYF; CDR3 DNA: TGCGCCAGCAGCACGGGACAGGGGGCTAAAGGAAACACCATATATTTT
D gene: NA; J gene: TRBJ2-1; V gene: TRBV11-3; CDR3 protein: CASSSEPYNEQFF; CDR3 DNA: TGTGCCAGCAGCTCTGAGCCATACAATGAGCAGTTCTTC
D gene: NA; J gene: TRBJ2-2; V gene: TRBV6-1; CDR3 protein: CASSEARVGELFF; CDR3 DNA: TGTGCCAGCAGTGAAGCGCGGGTCGGGGAGCTGTTTTTT
D gene: NA; J gene: TRBJ2-7; V gene: TRBV30; CDR3 protein: CAWGGGPGDEQYF; CDR3 DNA: TGTGCCTGGGGGGGAGGTCCGGGCGACGAGCAGTACTTC
D gene: NA; J gene: TRBJ1-2; V gene: TRBV2; CDR3 protein: CASSVGVGKMANYGYTF; CDR3 DNA: TGTGCCAGCAGTGTAGGGGTTGGTAAAATGGCTAACTATGGCTACACCTTC
D gene: NA; J gene: TRBJ1-2; V gene: TRBV2; CDR3 protein: CASRVNYGYTF; CDR3 DNA: TGTGCCAGCAGGGTTAACTATGGCTACACCTTC
D gene: TRBD2; J gene: TRBJ2-5; V gene: TRBV7-3; CDR3 protein: CASSAGLAGGQETQYF; CDR3 DNA: TGTGCCAGCAGCGCCGGACTAGCGGGAGGACAAGAGACCCAGTACTTC